The rows below give T cell receptor beta chains drawn from one sample of a study of blood T cell repertoires in COVID-19. TCRdb's table, derived via immunoSEQ multiplex PCR, lists solely in-frame clones and lacks some. The sample yields 210,000 or so clones, 92% seen once. The sequenced material came from peripheral blood. These receptor sequences come from a man younger than 40 with acute or convalescent COVID-19. CDR3s include the opening cysteine and the closing phenylalanine or tryptophan. Fields, in order: clone size, D gene, J gene, V gene, CDR3 DNA, CDR3 protein. The D gene is left open where the match is weak. Clone size is shown for a subset of rows, as once, few, many or a class of expanded clone.

>.|.|TRBJ1-1|TRBV6-5
TGTGCCAGCAAGCGATGGACTGAAGCTTTCTTT
CASKRWTEAFF
>.|.|TRBJ1-2|TRBV6-5
TGTGCCAGCAGTACTGGGACACATTATGGCTACACCTTC
CASSTGTHYGYTF
>.|.|TRBJ2-2|TRBV15
TGTGCCACCTCCGACTCCATGTACACCGGGGAGCTGTTTTTT
CATSDSMYTGELFF
>.|TRBD1|TRBJ1-6|TRBV7-9
TGTGCCAGCAGCTCCGGACAGGTCGGGAATTCACCCCTCCACTTT
CASSSGQVGNSPLHF
>.|TRBD1|TRBJ1-6|TRBV30
TGTGCCTGGAGTTTACCCCAGGGGGCTTCACCCCTCCACTTT
CAWSLPQGASPLHF
>.|TRBD2|TRBJ2-3|TRBV29-1
TGCAGCGTTGAGGGAGCGGGAGTCGGCACAGATACGCAGTATTTT
CSVEGAGVGTDTQYF
>.|.|TRBJ2-7|TRBV28
TGTGCCAGCAGCCAAATTCAGGAGGCCTCCTACGAGCAGTACTTC
CASSQIQEASYEQYF
>.|TRBD2|TRBJ2-4|TRBV5-1
TGCGCCAGCAGCCTGACTAGCGACGGCATTCAGTACTTC
CASSLTSDGIQYF
>.|TRBD1|TRBJ2-1|TRBV2
TGTGCCAGCAGTCGGGACAGGGGGCATGAGCAGTTCTTC
CASSRDRGHEQFF
>.|TRBD1|TRBJ1-2|TRBV7-2
TGTGCCAGCAGCAGGACAGGTTTTTATGGCTACACCTTC
CASSRTGFYGYTF
>.|TRBD1|TRBJ1-5|TRBV20-1
TGCAGTGCTAGTCGGACAGGGGGCTATCAGCCCCAGCATTTT
CSASRTGGYQPQHF
>once|TRBD1|TRBJ2-7|TRBV27
TGTGCCAGCAGTTTATCCAGACCGGGACAGGGGGCCTACGAGCAGTACTTC
CASSLSRPGQGAYEQYF
>.|TRBD1|TRBJ2-7|TRBV7-2
TGTGCCAGCAGCGACCGGGACAGGGTACGTTCCGAGCAGTACTTC
CASSDRDRVRSEQYF
>few|.|TRBJ1-3|TRBV4-1
TGCGCCAGCAGCCAAGATACTGGAAACACCATATATTTT
CASSQDTGNTIYF
>.|TRBD2|TRBJ2-1|TRBV3-1/TRBV3-2
TGTGCCAGCAGCCATACGGGACTAGCGGGACGCAATGAGCAGTTCTTC
CASSHTGLAGRNEQFF
>.|.|TRBJ1-5|TRBV12-3/TRBV12-4
TGTGCCAGCACCTACGGGGGGACGCAGCCCCAGCATTTT
CASTYGGTQPQHF
>.|.|TRBJ1-2|TRBV12-5
TGTGCTAGTGGTTTGGTAGCGGGCTCGAACTATGGCTACACCTTC
CASGLVAGSNYGYTF
>.|.|TRBJ2-3|TRBV14
TGTGCCAGCAGCCAACGCGCGGGACAGATCCGCACAGATACGCAGTATTTT
CASSQRAGQIRTDTQYF
>.|.|TRBJ1-1|TRBV5-1
TGCGCCAGCAGCTCCTCGGGGGGGGCGAACACTGAAGCTTTCTTT
CASSSSGGANTEAFF
>once|TRBD1|TRBJ2-7|TRBV5-1
TGCGCCAGCAGCCCACGACAGGGTCCCTACGAGCAGTACTTC
CASSPRQGPYEQYF
>.|.|TRBJ2-1|TRBV4-1
TGCGCCAGCAGCCTCTTGGCGGATGAGCAGTTCTTC
CASSLLADEQFF
>.|.|TRBJ2-1|TRBV12-3/TRBV12-4
TGTGCCAGCAGTCGCGACAGGCACAATGAGCAGTTCTTC
CASSRDRHNEQFF
>once|TRBD2|TRBJ2-7|TRBV5-1
TGCGCCAGCAGCTGGCGCGTCGGCGGGGGTGTGGACGAGCAGTACTTC
CASSWRVGGGVDEQYF
>.|TRBD2|TRBJ2-3|TRBV28
TGTGCCAGCACCCCGGCGGGGACTAGCGGCACAGATACGCAGTATTTT
CASTPAGTSGTDTQYF
>.|.|TRBJ1-2|TRBV12-3/TRBV12-4
TGTGCCAGCAGTTGGGGGAGGGGCTACACCTTC
CASSWGRGYTF
>.|.|TRBJ2-5|TRBV5-4
TGTGCCAGCAGCTTAGGCGGGGCCAAACAAGAGACCCAGTACTTC
CASSLGGAKQETQYF
>.|.|TRBJ1-5|TRBV3-1/TRBV3-2
TGTGCCAGCAGCCAAGGGAGAAATCAGCCCCAGCATTTT
CASSQGRNQPQHF
>.|TRBD2|TRBJ2-6|TRBV6-5
TGTGCCAGCAGTTACTCGGTGGGCGGGAGAGGCTCCGTCCTGACTTTC
CASSYSVGGRGSVLTF
>.|.|TRBJ1-2|TRBV2
TGTGCCAGCACACCACAGGGTTTGGGTGGCTACACCTTC
CASTPQGLGGYTF
>.|.|TRBJ2-5|TRBV5-1
TGCGCCAGCAGCTGGGACACGGACCCCGAGTACTTC
CASSWDTDPEYF
>few|TRBD1|TRBJ1-6|TRBV14
TGTGCCAGCAGCCAAGTTTCGGGACAGCGGTATAATTCACCCCTCCACTTT
CASSQVSGQRYNSPLHF
>.|.|TRBJ1-5|TRBV28
TGTGCCAGCAGTTTATGGGGGGCTTGGGAGCAGCCCCAGCATTTT
CASSLWGAWEQPQHF
>.|.|TRBJ2-1|TRBV7-3
TGTGCCAGTGGAAAAGGGGGTAATGAGCAGTTCTTC
CASGKGGNEQFF
>.|TRBD1|TRBJ1-1|TRBV15
TGTGCCACCAGCAGAGAGGGGCAGGGGGCGAAAGCTTTCTTT
CATSREGQGAKAFF
>.|.|TRBJ2-7|TRBV28
TGTGCCAGCAGTCGTGGGAGGCCTCAAGACTACGAGCAGTACTTC
CASSRGRPQDYEQYF
>.|.|TRBJ1-1|TRBV6-5
TGTGCCAGCAGCCTCAGCCGACAGTTGAACACTGAAGCTTTCTTT
CASSLSRQLNTEAFF
>.|.|TRBJ1-2|TRBV19
TGTGCCAGTAGTATTCAAGGGAGTGGGGGCTACACCTTC
CASSIQGSGGYTF
>.|TRBD1|TRBJ2-6|TRBV28
TGTGCCAGCAGCCCAGGGGGCACTGGGGCCAACGTCCTGACTTTC
CASSPGGTGANVLTF
>few|TRBD2|TRBJ2-2|TRBV27
TGTGCCAGCAGCTCACCCCTAGCGGTGAACACCGGGGAGCTGTTTTTT
CASSSPLAVNTGELFF
>.|.|TRBJ1-3|TRBV28
TGTGCCAGCCGTGACGCCCCGGGGGGAAACACCATATATTTT
CASRDAPGGNTIYF
>once|TRBD1|TRBJ1-2|TRBV18
TGTGCCAGCTCACCTGGGACAGTCTATACTTATGGCTACACCTTC
CASSPGTVYTYGYTF
>.|.|TRBJ1-1|TRBV6-5
TGTGCCAGCAGTTACTCCTATGGGAGGCCTGAAGCTTTCTTT
CASSYSYGRPEAFF
>.|TRBD1|TRBJ1-6|TRBV19
TGTGCCAGTAGTGCCTCCGGGACAGGGGCGCCTAATTCACCCCTCCACTTT
CASSASGTGAPNSPLHF
>.|.|TRBJ2-7|TRBV6-5
TGTGCCAGCAGTTTCGACAGGGAGGTATCCTACGAGCAGTACTTC
CASSFDREVSYEQYF
>.|TRBD2|TRBJ2-7|TRBV27
TGTGCCAGCACCCCTTGGGTAGCGGGAGGACACGAGCAGTACTTC
CASTPWVAGGHEQYF
>.|.|TRBJ1-2|TRBV4-1
TGCGCCAGCAGAGGTGACGAGGGCCTTCCGGGTGGCTACACCTTC
CASRGDEGLPGGYTF
>.|.|TRBJ2-3|TRBV20-1
TGCAGTGCTAGTCAAAAAGGAGGAGATACGCAGTATTTT
CSASQKGGDTQYF
>once|TRBD1|TRBJ1-4|TRBV6-5
TGTGCCAGCAGTTACACGACAGGGACTAATGAAAAACTGTTTTTT
CASSYTTGTNEKLFF
>.|.|TRBJ1-4|TRBV30
TGTGCCTGGAGTAGATTAGGGGTAACTAATGAAAAACTGTTTTTT
CAWSRLGVTNEKLFF
>.|.|TRBJ2-5|TRBV21-1
TGTGCCAGCAGCCGACTCAGGGGACAAGAGACCCAGTACTTC
CASSRLRGQETQYF
>few|TRBD1|TRBJ1-5|TRBV7-9
TGTGCCAGCAGCCACGACAGGGTCAAGCCCCAGCATTTT
CASSHDRVKPQHF
>.|.|TRBJ2-7|TRBV4-1
TGCGCCAGCAGCCAAGGACGGGGGGCCGTCTACGAGCAGTACTTC
CASSQGRGAVYEQYF